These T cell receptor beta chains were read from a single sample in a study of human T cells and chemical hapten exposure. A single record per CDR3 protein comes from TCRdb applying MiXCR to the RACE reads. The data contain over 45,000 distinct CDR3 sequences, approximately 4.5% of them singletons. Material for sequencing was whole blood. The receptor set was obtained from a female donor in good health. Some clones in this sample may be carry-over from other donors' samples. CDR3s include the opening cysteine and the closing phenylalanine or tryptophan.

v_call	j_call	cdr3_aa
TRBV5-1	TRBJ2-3	CASSLRGFPADTQYF
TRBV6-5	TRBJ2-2	CASSGTRVRAGELFF
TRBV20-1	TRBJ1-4	CSARDRMTGTNEKLFF
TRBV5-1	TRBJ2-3	CASSLSRTQDTQYF
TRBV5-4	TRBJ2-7	CASSLVGGNEQYF
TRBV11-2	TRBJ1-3	CASSLGVMGTGTNTIYF
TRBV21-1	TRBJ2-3	CASTPGGAGDTQYF
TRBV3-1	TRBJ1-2	CASSQDRAIYGYTF
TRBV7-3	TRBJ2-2	CASSPAKGAGELFF
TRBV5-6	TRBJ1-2	CASSWSGRRMDYGYTF
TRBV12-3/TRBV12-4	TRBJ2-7	CASSLSGTGAYEQYF
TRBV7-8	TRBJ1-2	CASSPRPIPYGYTF
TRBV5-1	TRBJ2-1	CASNWGGTLSYNEQFF
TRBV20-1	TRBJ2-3	CSAGSAGGDTQYF
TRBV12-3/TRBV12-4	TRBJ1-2	CASSYTDRGVWGYTF
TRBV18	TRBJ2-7	CASSPSATGWSSYEQYF
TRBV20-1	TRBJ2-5	CSARGLAVGTQYF
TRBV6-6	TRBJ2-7	CASSQLTGLYF
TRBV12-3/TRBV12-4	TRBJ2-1	CASRSSGRSYNEQFF
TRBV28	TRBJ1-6	CASRLLGTDYNSPLHF
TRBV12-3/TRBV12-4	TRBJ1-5	CASSITGGFGNQPQHF
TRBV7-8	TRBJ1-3	CASRPDRSGNTIYF
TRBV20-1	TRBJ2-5	CSATDGGTGFETQYF
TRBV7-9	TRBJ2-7	CASSQGLSYEQYF
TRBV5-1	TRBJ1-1	CASSFFKGTEAFF
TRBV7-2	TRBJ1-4	CASSLRQLEKLFF
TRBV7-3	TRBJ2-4	CASSLDAGGENIQYF
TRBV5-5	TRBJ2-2	CASSFRLAGNTGELFF
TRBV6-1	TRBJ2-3	CASSPIVTEITDTQYF
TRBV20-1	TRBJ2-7	CSAAPGHDYEQYF
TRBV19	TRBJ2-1	CASSIDAGTYYNEQFF
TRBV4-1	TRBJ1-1	CASSQGPTVITEAFF
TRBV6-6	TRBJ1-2	CASSPGRNNYGYTF
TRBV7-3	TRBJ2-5	CASSLGGPGETQYF
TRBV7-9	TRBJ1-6	CASSPRDRVLRRNSPLHF
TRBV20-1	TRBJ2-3	CSARENRRRSTDTQYF
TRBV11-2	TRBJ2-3	CASSVGTGDTDTQYF
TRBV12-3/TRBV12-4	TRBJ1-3	CASRQLNSGNTIYF
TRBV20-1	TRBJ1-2	CSAGDRPEVYGYTF
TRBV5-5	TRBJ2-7	CASSLVSFAISYEQYF
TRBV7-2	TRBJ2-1	CASSFPAGSAGYEQFF
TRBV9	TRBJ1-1	CASSVTGNTEAFF
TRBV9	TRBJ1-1	CASSVITANTEAFF
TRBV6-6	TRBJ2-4	CASSYGGDFAKNIQYF
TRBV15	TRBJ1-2	CATSREGREYGYTF
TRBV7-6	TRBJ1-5	CASSPRWDSNQPQHF
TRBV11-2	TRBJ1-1	CASSPGPRGAEAFF
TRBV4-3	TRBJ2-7	CASSQGTGGYYEQYF
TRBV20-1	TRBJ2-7	CSAPRTYEQYF